This TCR beta chain was documented in a study of T-cell reconstitution after alpha-beta-depleted transplantation in children. Construction of the TCRbeta library involved unique molecular identifiers. One entry per CDR3 protein results from TCRdb running MiXCR on the PCR reads. Of 200,000 to 250,000 distinct CDR3 sequences listed, around 9.7% are singletons. This clonotype was recorded many times. Germline CDR1 SGHDT, CDR2 YYEEEE. V shed 7 bases and J 4 bases; nucleotides not matched to a gene: 9. The CDR3 is 14 amino acids. The chain employs TRBV5-6 and TRBJ2-7; 9 nucleotides line up with TRBD1. Sequenced material: PBMCs from the stem cell graft donor, taken from the stem cell graft. The sequence derives from a human donor who donated a stem cell graft to a child with SCID. The CDR3 is CASDRTGEIYEQYF. As DNA, the CDR3 is TGTGCCAGCGACCGGACAGGGGAGATTTACGAGCAGTACTTC.